These T cell receptor beta chains were read from a single sample in a study of beta chain features in type 1 diabetes. Sequencing used immunoSEQ multiplex PCR; TCRdb keeps in-frame clones, though not all of them. Among 400,000 to 600,000 clones, roughly 31% were seen once, and the ten largest hold 0.05% to 0.065%. The sample taken for sequencing was naive CD4+ T cells from blood. All receptors derive from a man between 18 and 35 years old in good health. CDR3s include the opening cysteine and the closing phenylalanine or tryptophan. A D gene is named only where the DNA matches it firmly. Some rows mark clone size as missing; the rest say once, few, many or name a class of expanded clone.

size | J | V | D | CDR3 | DNA
few | TRBJ2-2 | TRBV23-1 | . | CASSPRDGSNTGELFF | TGCGCCAGCAGTCCCCGGGACGGATCGAACACCGGGGAGCTGTTTTTT
few | TRBJ1-1 | TRBV7-9 | . | CASSRYTEAFF | TGTGCCAGCAGCCGATACACTGAAGCTTTCTTT
. | TRBJ2-1 | TRBV29-1 | TRBD1 | CSVEGTGETIEQFF | TGCAGCGTTGAAGGGACAGGGGAGACAATAGAGCAGTTCTTC
few | TRBJ1-1 | TRBV30 | . | CAWSFTTGYTEAFF | TGTGCCTGGAGTTTTACGACAGGCTACACTGAAGCTTTCTTT
. | TRBJ1-1 | TRBV29-1 | TRBD1 | CSASTPGGKAEAFF | TGCAGCGCTTCTACCCCAGGGGGTAAGGCTGAAGCTTTCTTT
. | TRBJ2-5 | TRBV30 | TRBD1 | CACGRQGAETQYF | TGTGCCTGTGGGCGACAGGGGGCAGAGACCCAGTACTTC
. | TRBJ2-2 | TRBV5-1 | . | CASSLITGTGELFF | TGCGCCAGCAGCTTGATCACAGGGACCGGGGAGCTGTTTTTT
few | TRBJ2-7 | TRBV10-3 | . | CAIMDISYEQYF | TGTGCCATCATGGACATTTCCTACGAGCAGTACTTC
few | TRBJ2-7 | TRBV20-1 | . | CSAADPYEQYF | TGCAGTGCCGCAGACCCCTACGAGCAGTACTTC
. | TRBJ2-3 | TRBV7-9 | . | CASSFRGDTQYF | TGTGCCAGCAGCTTTAGAGGAGATACGCAGTATTTT
few | TRBJ2-1 | TRBV7-2 | . | CASGLTGAGEFF | TGTGCCAGCGGGTTAACCGGGGCCGGGGAGTTCTTC
. | TRBJ2-7 | TRBV7-2 | TRBD2 | CASSLGAGVSYEQYF | TGTGCCAGCAGCTTAGGAGCGGGAGTCTCCTACGAGCAGTACTTC
once | TRBJ2-1 | TRBV18 | . | CASSPEALWEDEQFF | TGTGCCAGCTCACCAGAGGCCCTCTGGGAAGATGAGCAGTTCTTC
. | TRBJ1-2 | TRBV15 | . | CATSRDPTGGYGYTF | TGTGCCACCAGCAGAGATCCGACAGGAGGATATGGCTACACCTTC
. | TRBJ2-7 | TRBV5-1 | . | CASSSTSSSYEQYF | TGCGCCAGCAGCTCCACTTCTTCATCCTACGAGCAGTACTTC
few | TRBJ2-1 | TRBV29-1 | TRBD2 | CSVDRGLARYNEQFF | TGCAGCGTTGATCGGGGACTAGCGAGGTACAATGAGCAGTTCTTC
. | TRBJ2-3 | TRBV15 | . | CATSRRTFTDTQYF | TGTGCCACCAGCAGGAGGACGTTCACCGATACGCAGTATTTT
. | TRBJ2-3 | TRBV2 | . | CASSALLASNTQYF | TGTGCCAGCAGCGCTTTGTTGGCCTCCAATACGCAGTATTTT
. | TRBJ2-1 | TRBV28 | TRBD2 | CASSFTGTSSYNEQFF | TGTGCCAGCAGCTTTACCGGGACTAGTTCCTACAATGAGCAGTTCTTC
. | TRBJ2-5 | TRBV13 | . | CASSGPWGPGETQYF | TGTGCCAGCAGCGGACCGTGGGGGCCGGGGGAGACCCAGTACTTC
. | TRBJ2-7 | TRBV6-5 | . | CASSVTAGANYEQYF | TGTGCCAGCAGTGTGACGGCGGGCGCGAATTACGAGCAGTACTTC
few | TRBJ2-5 | TRBV25-1 | . | CASSPKGSQETQYF | TGTGCCAGCAGCCCCAAAGGGAGCCAAGAGACCCAGTACTTC
few | TRBJ2-1 | TRBV7-2 | . | CASTLGQGNRYWFF | TGTGCCAGCACCCTGGGGCAGGGGAACAGGTACTGGTTCTTC
few | TRBJ2-3 | TRBV2 | . | CASSSADTQYF | TGTGCCAGCAGTTCAGCAGATACGCAGTATTTT
. | TRBJ2-1 | TRBV11-2 | TRBD2 | CASSLSLAGVNEQFF | TGTGCCAGCAGCTTAAGCCTAGCGGGAGTAAATGAGCAGTTCTTC
. | TRBJ1-4 | TRBV28 | . | CASRSQEKLFF | TGTGCCAGCAGGAGTCAAGAAAAACTGTTTTTT
few | TRBJ2-2 | TRBV11-2 | TRBD2 | CASRLREASGRTGELFF | TGTGCCAGCAGGCTCAGGGAGGCTAGCGGGAGAACCGGGGAGCTGTTTTTT
. | TRBJ2-7 | TRBV9 | TRBD2 | CASSVGAGEHEQYF | TGTGCCAGCAGCGTAGGGGCGGGAGAGCACGAGCAGTACTTC
. | TRBJ1-5 | TRBV19 | . | CASGPRTVVNQPQHF | TGTGCCAGTGGCCCTCGAACAGTCGTAAATCAGCCCCAGCATTTT
few | TRBJ2-7 | TRBV29-1 | . | CSVARDGEPYEQYF | TGCAGCGTTGCGAGGGACGGCGAACCCTACGAGCAGTACTTC
. | TRBJ1-1 | TRBV11-2 | . | CASSLGTPMNTEAFF | TGTGCCAGCAGCTTGGGGACACCTATGAACACTGAAGCTTTCTTT
few | TRBJ2-7 | TRBV7-6 | TRBD2 | CASSLTTSGSYEQYF | TGTGCCAGCAGCTTAACGACTAGCGGCTCCTACGAGCAGTACTTC
. | TRBJ2-1 | TRBV18 | . | CASSTTLSSYNEQFF | TGTGCCAGCTCAACTACTCTCTCATCCTACAATGAGCAGTTCTTC
few | TRBJ1-2 | TRBV20-1 | . | CSASDYGYTF | TGCAGTGCTAGCGACTATGGCTACACCTTC
. | TRBJ2-2 | TRBV4-3 | TRBD2 | CASSQATRLAGYTGELFF | TGCGCCAGCAGCCAAGCGACGAGACTAGCGGGATACACCGGGGAGCTGTTTTTT
. | TRBJ2-1 | TRBV5-4 | . | CASSLGGANYNEQFF | TGTGCCAGCAGCCTCGGAGGGGCGAACTACAATGAGCAGTTCTTC
few | TRBJ1-4 | TRBV4-1 | . | CASSLRDRRNEKLFF | TGCGCCAGCAGCCTCCGGGACCGACGAAATGAAAAACTGTTTTTT
few | TRBJ2-2 | TRBV14 | TRBD2 | CASSQGLAGAPATGELFF | TGTGCCAGCAGCCAAGGGCTAGCGGGCGCCCCAGCCACCGGGGAGCTGTTTTTT
. | TRBJ2-7 | TRBV19 | TRBD2 | CASSPTSGVYEQYF | TGTGCCAGTAGCCCCACTAGCGGAGTCTACGAGCAGTACTTC
. | TRBJ1-2 | TRBV25-1 | TRBD1 | CASSETGDRTKGYTF | TGTGCCAGCAGTGAAACGGGGGACAGGACTAAAGGCTACACCTTC
once | TRBJ2-5 | TRBV7-7 | TRBD2 | CASSIGTTRGETQYF | TGTGCTAGCAGCATCGGGACTACCCGGGGGGAGACCCAGTACTTC
. | TRBJ2-5 | TRBV5-4 | . | CASSLARAGHDQETQYF | TGTGCCAGCAGCTTGGCTCGGGCAGGTCACGATCAAGAGACCCAGTACTTC
. | TRBJ2-1 | TRBV7-6 | . | CASSRGPSEQFF | TGTGCCAGCAGCCGAGGCCCATCGGAGCAGTTCTTC
few | TRBJ2-3 | TRBV29-1 | TRBD2 | CSVEDPAGGTDTQYF | TGCAGCGTTGAAGATCCCGCGGGGGGCACAGATACGCAGTATTTT
few | TRBJ2-3 | TRBV30 | TRBD2 | CAWRLAGEVADTQYF | TGTGCCTGGAGATTAGCGGGGGAGGTGGCAGATACGCAGTATTTT
few | TRBJ1-1 | TRBV29-1 | . | CSVVTVMNTEAFF | TGCAGCGTTGTGACAGTCATGAACACTGAAGCTTTCTTT
. | TRBJ2-7 | TRBV14 | TRBD1 | CASSPSGGTGSYEQYF | TGTGCCAGCAGCCCGAGTGGTGGGACAGGTTCCTACGAGCAGTACTTC